This TCR beta chain was sequenced during a study of shared clonotypes between healthy human individuals. Germline V gene data show CDR1 as SGDLS and CDR2 as YYNGEE. Trimming at V came to 6 bases and at J to 2 bases, leaving 6 bases not matched to a gene. The CDR3 has 14 amino acids. Every subset had its genomic DNA shared out evenly among several immunoSEQ plates. Using immunoSEQ multiplex PCR, the repertoire was profiled, and TCRdb retains in-frame clones only, with some absent. In the table there are roughly 700,000 clones, around 91% of which are singletons. Study-level results: Researchers found naive subsets generally carried larger estimated richness than memory subsets. Non-shared clonotypes showed lower generation probabilities than clonotypes common to all four donors.

About this clone: Antigen unknown.

The sequenced sample consisted of memory CD8+ T cells from PBMCs. Subset here: CD45RO+ cells pooled with CCR7-negative TemRA cells. V is TRBV9 and J is TRBJ2-7; 9 positions match TRBD2. This sequence originates from a man in his late teens or twenties in good health. Some clones in this sample may be carry-over from other donors' samples. The CDR3 DNA reads as TGTGCCAGCAACGCGGGGGGGAATCCCTACGAGCAGTACTTC. Protein sequence: CASNAGGNPYEQYF. Supplemented by reference TRBV9 and TRBJ2-7, the full variable domain reads DSGVTQTPKHLITATGQRVTLRCSPRSGDLSVYWYQQSLDQGLQFLIQYYNGEERAKGNILERFSAQQFPDLHSELNLSSLELGDSALYFCASNAGGNPYEQYFGPGTRLTVT.